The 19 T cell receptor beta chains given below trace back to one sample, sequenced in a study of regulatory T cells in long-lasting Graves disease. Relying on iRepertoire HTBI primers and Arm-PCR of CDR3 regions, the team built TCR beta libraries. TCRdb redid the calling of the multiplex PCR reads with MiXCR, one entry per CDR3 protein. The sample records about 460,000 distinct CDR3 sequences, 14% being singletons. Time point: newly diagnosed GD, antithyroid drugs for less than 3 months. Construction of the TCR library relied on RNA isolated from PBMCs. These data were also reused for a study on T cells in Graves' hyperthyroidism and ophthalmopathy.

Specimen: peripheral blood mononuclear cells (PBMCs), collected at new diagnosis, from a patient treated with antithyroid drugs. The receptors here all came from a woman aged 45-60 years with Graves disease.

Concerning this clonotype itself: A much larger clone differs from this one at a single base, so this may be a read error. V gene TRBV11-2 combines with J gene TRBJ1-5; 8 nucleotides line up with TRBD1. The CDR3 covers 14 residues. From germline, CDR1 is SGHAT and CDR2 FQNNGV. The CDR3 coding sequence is TGTGCCAGCAGCCTGACAGGGGTCAATCAGCCCGAGCATTTT. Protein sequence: CASSLTGVNQPEHF. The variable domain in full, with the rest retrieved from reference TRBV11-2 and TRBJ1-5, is EAGVAQSPRYKIIEKRQSVAFWCNPISGHATLYWYQQILGQGPKLLIQFQNNGVVDDSQLPKDRFSAERLKGVDSTLKIQPAKLEDSAVYLCASSLTGVNQPEHFGDGTRLSIL.

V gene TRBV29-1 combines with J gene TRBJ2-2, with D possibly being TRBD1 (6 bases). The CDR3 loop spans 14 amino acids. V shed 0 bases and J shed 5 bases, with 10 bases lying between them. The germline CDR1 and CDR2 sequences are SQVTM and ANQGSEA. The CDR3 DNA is TGCAGCGTTGAAGATTTCAGGGGAACCGGGGAGCTGTTTTTT. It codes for CSVEDFRGTGELFF.

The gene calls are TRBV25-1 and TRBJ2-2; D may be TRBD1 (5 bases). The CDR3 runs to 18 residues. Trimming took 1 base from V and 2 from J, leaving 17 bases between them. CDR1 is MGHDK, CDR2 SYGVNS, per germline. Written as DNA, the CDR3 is TGTGCCAGCAGTGAATTCACAGGACCGAATCAAAACACCGGGGAGCTGTTTTTT. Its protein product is CASSEFTGPNQNTGELFF.

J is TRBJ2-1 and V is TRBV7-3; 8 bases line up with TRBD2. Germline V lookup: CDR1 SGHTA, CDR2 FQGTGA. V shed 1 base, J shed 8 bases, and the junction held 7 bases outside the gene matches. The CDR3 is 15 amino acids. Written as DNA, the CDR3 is TGTGCCAGCAGCTTAAGGCAAGGGACTAGGGATGAGCAGTTCTTC. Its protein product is CASSLRQGTRDEQFF.

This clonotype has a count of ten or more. The CDR3: CASSLAKGNQETQYF. In nucleotides, the CDR3 is TGCGCCAGCAGCTTGGCCAAGGGCAACCAAGAGACCCAGTACTTC. The J gene is TRBJ2-1, the V gene TRBV5-1; D is unresolved. Judging by the DNA end, TRBJ2-5 fits better; the J call may be wrong. CDR3 size: 15 residues. CDR1 and CDR2 from the germline V gene are SGHRS and YFSETQ.

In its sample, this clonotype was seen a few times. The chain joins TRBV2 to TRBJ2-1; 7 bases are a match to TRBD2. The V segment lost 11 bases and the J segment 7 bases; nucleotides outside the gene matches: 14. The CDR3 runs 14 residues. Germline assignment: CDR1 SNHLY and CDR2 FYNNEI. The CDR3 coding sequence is TGTGCCTCTGAGGACGGGAGGTTTATTAATGAGCAGTTCTTC. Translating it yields CASEDGRFINEQFF.

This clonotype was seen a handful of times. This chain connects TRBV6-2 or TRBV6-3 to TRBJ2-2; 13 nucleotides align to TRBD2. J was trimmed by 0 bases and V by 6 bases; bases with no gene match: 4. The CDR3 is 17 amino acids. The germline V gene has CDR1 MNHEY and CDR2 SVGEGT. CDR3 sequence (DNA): TGTGCCAGCAGGGGGGGGACTAGCGGGACGAACACCGGGGAGCTGTTTTTT. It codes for CASRGGTSGTNTGELFF.

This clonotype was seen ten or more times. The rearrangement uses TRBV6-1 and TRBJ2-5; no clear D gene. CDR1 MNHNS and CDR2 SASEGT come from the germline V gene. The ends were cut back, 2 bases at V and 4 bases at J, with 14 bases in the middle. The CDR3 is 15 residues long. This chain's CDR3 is CASSELWVSGETQYF. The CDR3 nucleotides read TGTGCCAGCAGTGAATTATGGGTATCCGGAGAGACCCAGTACTTC.

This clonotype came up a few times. CDR3 in amino acids: CASSQDRTGGTYEQYF. Here the CDR3 DNA reads TGCGCCAGCAGCCAAGATCGGACAGGGGGAACCTACGAGCAGTACTTC. V usage is TRBV4-1 and J usage is TRBJ2-7; 10 bases agree with TRBD1. V shed 0 bases and J 2 bases; nucleotides not matched to a gene: 4. The CDR3 consists of 16 residues. Germline CDR1 reads MGHRA; CDR2 reads YSYEKL.

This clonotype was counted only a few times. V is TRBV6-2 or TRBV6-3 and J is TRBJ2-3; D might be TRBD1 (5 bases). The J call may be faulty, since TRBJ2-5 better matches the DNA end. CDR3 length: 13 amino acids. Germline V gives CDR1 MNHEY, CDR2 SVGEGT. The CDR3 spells CASSPQGTETQYF. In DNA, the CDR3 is TGTGCCAGCAGTCCCCAGGGTACAGAGACCCAGTACTTC.

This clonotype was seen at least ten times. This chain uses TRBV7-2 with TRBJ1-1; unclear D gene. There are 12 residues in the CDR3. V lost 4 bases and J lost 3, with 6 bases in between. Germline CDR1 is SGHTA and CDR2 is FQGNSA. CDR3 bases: TGTGCCAGCAGCTGGGCGGACACTGAAGCTTTCTTT. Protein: CASSWADTEAFF.

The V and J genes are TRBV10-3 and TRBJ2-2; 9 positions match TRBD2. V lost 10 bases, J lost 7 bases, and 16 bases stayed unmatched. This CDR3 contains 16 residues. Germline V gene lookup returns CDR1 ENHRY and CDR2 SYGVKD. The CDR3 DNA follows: TGTGCCACCTCCCCTCGAGCGGGAGGCCAAGGCGGGGAGCTGTTTTTT. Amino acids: CATSPRAGGQGGELFF.

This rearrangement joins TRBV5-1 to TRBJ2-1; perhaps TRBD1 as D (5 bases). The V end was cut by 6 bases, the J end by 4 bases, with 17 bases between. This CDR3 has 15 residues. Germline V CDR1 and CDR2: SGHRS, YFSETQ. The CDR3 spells CASTLSSDSYNEQFF. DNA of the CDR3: TGCGCCAGCACCCTCTCAAGTGACAGTTACAATGAGCAGTTCTTC.

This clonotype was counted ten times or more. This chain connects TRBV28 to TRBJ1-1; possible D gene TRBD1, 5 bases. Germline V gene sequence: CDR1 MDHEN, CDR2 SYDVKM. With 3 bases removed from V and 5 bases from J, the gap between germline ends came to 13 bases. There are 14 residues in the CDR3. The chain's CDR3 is CASSFVGVGTEAFF. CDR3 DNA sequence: TGTGCCAGCAGTTTTGTAGGGGTGGGGACTGAAGCTTTCTTT.

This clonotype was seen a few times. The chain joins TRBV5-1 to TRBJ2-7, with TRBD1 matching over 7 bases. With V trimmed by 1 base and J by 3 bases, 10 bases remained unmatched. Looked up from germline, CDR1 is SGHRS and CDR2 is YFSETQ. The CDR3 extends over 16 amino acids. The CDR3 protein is CASSLSRQGTGYEQYF. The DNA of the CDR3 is TGCGCCAGCAGCTTGTCCCGACAGGGAACTGGCTACGAGCAGTACTTC.

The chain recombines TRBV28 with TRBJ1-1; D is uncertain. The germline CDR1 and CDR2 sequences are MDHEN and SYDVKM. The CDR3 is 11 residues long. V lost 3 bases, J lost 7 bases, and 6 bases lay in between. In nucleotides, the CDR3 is TGTGCCAGCAGTTTTTGGGGTGAAGCTTTCTTT. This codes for CASSFWGEAFF.

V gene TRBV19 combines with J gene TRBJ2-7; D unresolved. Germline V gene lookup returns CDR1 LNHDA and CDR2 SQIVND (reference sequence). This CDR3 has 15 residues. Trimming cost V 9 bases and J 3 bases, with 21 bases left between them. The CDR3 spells CASSPTGAGFYEQYF. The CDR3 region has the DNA TGTGCCAGCTCACCAACCGGTGCCGGTTTCTACGAGCAGTACTTC.

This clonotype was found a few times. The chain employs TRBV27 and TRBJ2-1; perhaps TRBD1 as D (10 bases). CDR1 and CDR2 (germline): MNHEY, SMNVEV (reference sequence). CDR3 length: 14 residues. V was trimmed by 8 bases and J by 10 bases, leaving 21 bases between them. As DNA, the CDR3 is TGTGCCAGCCAGCGACAGGGGGCGGGGGGGGAGCAGTTCTTC. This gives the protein CASQRQGAGGEQFF.

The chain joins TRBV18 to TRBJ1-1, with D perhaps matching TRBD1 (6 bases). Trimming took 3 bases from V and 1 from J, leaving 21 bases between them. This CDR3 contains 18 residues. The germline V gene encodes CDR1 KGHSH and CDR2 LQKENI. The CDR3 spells CASSPSSNRGHRNTEAFF. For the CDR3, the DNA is TGTGCCAGCTCACCTTCGAGTAACCGGGGGCATAGGAACACTGAAGCTTTCTTT.